This T cell receptor (beta chain) came from a study of beta chain features in type 1 diabetes. Investigators reverse transcribed all isolated RNA, so they sequenced expressed TCRB transcripts. The average output of naive, central memory and regulatory T cell samples was approximately 3.6 million reads. Profiled with immunoSEQ multiplex PCR; TCRdb holds only in-frame clones, not every one. This table holds some 660,000 clones, around 15% found once. Study observations and caveats: A closer apparent resemblance between naive, central memory and Treg TCRB repertoires was seen in patients than in healthy donors. Insertions at VDJ junctions were less frequent in type 1 diabetes patients. These patients also deleted more nucleotides at the same junctions. A moderate, significant TCRB CDR3 shortening appeared in type 1 diabetes across four CD4+ subsets.

V lost 1 base and J lost 5; bases outside the gene matches: 7. The germline V gene encodes CDR1 SGHTA and CDR2 FQGNSA. The CDR3 is 16 amino acids. Worth noting for this clone: As yet, its antigen is unknown.

The TCR sequence derives from a man aged 18 to 29 with type 1 diabetes. This chain connects TRBV7-2 to TRBJ2-5; 10 positions match TRBD2. Sequenced sample: naive CD4+ T cells from blood. The CDR3 region is CASSLESGGAEETQYF. The CDR3 DNA reads as TGTGCCAGCAGCTTAGAAAGCGGGGGGGCCGAGGAGACCCAGTACTTC.